This T cell receptor beta chain was sequenced in a study of blood T cells in healthy people across ages. Alongside a J-beta primer mix, a sample-barcoded 5' primer served in a second PCR lasting roughly 7 to 11 cycles. In TCRdb, the 5' RACE reads were re-called with MiXCR into one record per CDR3 protein. This table holds 1.5 million to 2 million distinct CDR3 sequences, about 50% found once. The sample providers were healthy Caucasian people from Russia, aged roughly 6 to 95. The CDR3 consists of 14 residues. V was cut by 3 bases and J by 9 bases, with 12 bases left in between. CDR1 SGHVS and CDR2 FQNEAQ come from the germline V gene.

This TCR was recovered from a woman in her forties in good health. The sequencing input was blood. The chain has TRBV7-8 and TRBJ1-6; D ambiguous. DNA for the CDR3: TGTGCCAGCAGCTTCGGACTGGAGGGTTCACCCCTCCACTTT. Its protein is CASSFGLEGSPLHF.